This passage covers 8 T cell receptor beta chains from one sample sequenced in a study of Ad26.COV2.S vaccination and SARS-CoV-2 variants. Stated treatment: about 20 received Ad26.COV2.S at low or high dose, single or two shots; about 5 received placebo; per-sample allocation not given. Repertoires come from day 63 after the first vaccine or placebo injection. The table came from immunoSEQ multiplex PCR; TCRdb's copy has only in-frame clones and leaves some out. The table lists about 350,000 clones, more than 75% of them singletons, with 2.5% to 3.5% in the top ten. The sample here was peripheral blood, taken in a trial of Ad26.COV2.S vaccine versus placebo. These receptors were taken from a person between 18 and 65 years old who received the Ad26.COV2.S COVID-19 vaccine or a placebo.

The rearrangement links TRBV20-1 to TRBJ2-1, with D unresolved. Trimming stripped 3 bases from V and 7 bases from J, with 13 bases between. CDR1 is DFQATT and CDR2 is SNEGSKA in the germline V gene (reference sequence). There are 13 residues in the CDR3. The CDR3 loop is CSASLDSRNEQFF. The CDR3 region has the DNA TGCAGTGCTAGTTTAGACTCAAGGAATGAGCAGTTCTTC.

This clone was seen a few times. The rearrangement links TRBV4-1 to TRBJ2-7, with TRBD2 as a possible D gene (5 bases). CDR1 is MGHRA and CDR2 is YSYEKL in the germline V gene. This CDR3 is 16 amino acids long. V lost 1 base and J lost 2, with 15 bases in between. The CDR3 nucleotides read TGCGCCAGCAGCCAAGGTCGGGCGGCGGGCACCTACGAGCAGTACTTC. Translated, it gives CASSQGRAAGTYEQYF.

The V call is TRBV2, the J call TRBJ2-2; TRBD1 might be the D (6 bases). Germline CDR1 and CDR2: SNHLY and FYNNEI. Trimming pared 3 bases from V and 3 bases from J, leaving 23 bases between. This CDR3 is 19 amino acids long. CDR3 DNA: TGTGCCAGCAGTGATATTCCCGGAAAGATTACAGGGTACACCGGGGAGCTGTTTTTT. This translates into CASSDIPGKITGYTGELFF. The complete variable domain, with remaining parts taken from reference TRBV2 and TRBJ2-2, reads EPEVTQTPSHQVTQMGQEVILRCVPISNHLYFYWYRQILGQKVEFLVSFYNNEISEKSEIFDDQFSVERPDGSNFTLKIRSTKLEDSAMYFCASSDIPGKITGYTGELFFGEGSRLTVL.

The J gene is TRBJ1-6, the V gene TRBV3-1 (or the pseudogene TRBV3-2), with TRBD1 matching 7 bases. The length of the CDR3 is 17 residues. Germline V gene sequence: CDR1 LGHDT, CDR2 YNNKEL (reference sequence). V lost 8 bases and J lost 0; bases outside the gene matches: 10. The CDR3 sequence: CASPPRRDSSYNSPLHF. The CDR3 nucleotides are TGTGCCAGCCCCCCGAGACGGGACAGCTCCTATAATTCACCCCTCCACTTT.

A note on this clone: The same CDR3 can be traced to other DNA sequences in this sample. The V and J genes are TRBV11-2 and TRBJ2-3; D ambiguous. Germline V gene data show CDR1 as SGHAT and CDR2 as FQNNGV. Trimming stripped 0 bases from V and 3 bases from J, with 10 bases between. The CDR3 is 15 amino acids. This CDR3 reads CASSLEGSRTDTQYF. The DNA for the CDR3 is TGTGCCAGCAGCTTAGAGGGTAGCCGTACAGATACGCAGTATTTT.

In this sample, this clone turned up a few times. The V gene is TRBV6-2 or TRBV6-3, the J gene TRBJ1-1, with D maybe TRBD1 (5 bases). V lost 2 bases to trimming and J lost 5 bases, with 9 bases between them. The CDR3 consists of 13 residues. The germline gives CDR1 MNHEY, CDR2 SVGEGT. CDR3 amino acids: CASSYPPGTEAFF. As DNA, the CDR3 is TGTGCCAGCAGTTACCCTCCAGGGACTGAAGCTTTCTTT.

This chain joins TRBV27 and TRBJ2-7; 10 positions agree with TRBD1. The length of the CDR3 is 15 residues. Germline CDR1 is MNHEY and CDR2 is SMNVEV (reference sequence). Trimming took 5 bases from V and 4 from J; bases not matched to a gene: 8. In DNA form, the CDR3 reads TGTGCCAGCAGTCCCGGGACAGGGGTCGAATACGAGCAGTACTTC. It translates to CASSPGTGVEYEQYF.

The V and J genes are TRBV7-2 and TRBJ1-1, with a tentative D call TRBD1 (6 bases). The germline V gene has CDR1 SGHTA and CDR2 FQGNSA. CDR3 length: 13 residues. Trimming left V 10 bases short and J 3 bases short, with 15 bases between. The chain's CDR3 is CATLRNRDTEAFF. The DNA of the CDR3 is TGTGCCACCCTCAGGAACAGGGACACTGAAGCTTTCTTT.